This T cell receptor beta chain stems from a study of T cell repertoires in ileal Crohn's disease. Study-wide background: Every patient was operated on for stricturing (about 60%) or penetrating (approximately 40%) complications. Overall study results and limits: Active smokers at surgery had more clonal expansions than non-smokers. Compared with CD4 T cells, sorted CD8 cells carried more expanded clones.

In regard to this clone: The antigen is not known.

Germline CDR1 reads LGHNA; CDR2 reads YSLEER. Trimming removed 3 bases from V and 8 bases from J, with 14 bases in between. The CDR3 has 14 amino acids. Patients were adults with ileal or ileocolonic Crohn's disease needing resection. Here immunoSEQ multiplex PCR was the method, and the copy in TCRdb shows in-frame clones only, minus some. Here the sample spans about 8,200 clones, around 74% being singletons. Material for sequencing was ileal tissue. The chain has TRBV4-3 and TRBJ2-1; the D is unclear. This clonotype was sampled from an adult with Crohn's disease. The CDR3 protein is CASSHRSKTDEQFF. The CDR3 region has the DNA TGCGCCAGCAGCCATCGATCTAAAACCGATGAGCAGTTCTTC.